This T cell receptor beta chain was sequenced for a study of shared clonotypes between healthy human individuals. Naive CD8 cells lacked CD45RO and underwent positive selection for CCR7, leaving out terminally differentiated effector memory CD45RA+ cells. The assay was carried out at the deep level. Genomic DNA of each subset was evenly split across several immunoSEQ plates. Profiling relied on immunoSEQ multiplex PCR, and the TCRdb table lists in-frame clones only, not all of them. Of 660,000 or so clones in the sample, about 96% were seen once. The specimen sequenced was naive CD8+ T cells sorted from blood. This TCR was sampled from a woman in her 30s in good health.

This chain's CDR3 is CSVVTLAGAGEQYF. The CDR3 DNA follows: TGCAGCGTTGTCACTCTCGCGGGGGCCGGGGAGCAGTACTTC. The gene calls are TRBV29-1 and TRBJ2-7, with D possibly matching TRBD2 (7 bases). This CDR3 contains 14 residues. V lost 4 bases, J lost 7 bases, and 20 bases lay in between. Germline loops: CDR1 SQVTM, CDR2 ANQGSEA.